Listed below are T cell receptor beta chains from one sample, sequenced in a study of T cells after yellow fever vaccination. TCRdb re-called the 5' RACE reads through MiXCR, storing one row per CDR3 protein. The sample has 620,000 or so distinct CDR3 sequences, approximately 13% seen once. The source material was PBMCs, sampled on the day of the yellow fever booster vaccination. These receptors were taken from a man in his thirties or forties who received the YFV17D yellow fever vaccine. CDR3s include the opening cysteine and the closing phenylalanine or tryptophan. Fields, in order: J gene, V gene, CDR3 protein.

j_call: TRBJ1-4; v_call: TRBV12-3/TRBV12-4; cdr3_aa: CASRQDRRSNEKLFF
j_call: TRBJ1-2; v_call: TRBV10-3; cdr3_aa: CAISAGSYGYTF
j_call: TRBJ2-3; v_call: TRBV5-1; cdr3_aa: CASCDRGSTDTQYF
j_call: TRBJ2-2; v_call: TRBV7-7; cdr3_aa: CATGQSKGTGELFF
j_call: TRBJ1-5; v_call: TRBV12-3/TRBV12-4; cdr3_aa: CASSPSGGNQPQHF
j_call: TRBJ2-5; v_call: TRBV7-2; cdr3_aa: CASSYWEQETQYF
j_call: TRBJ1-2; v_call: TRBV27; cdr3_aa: CASSVLGGGVYGYTF
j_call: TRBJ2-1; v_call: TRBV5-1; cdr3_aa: CASSLAGTSGREQFF
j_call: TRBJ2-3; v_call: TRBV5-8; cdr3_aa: CASSPPVSTDTQYF
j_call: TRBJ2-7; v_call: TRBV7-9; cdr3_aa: CASRLKRRSGYEQYF
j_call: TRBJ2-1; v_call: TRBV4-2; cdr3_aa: CASSQEHQRELPGEQFF
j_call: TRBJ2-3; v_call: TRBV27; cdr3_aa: CASSLFPNMGASSTDTQYF
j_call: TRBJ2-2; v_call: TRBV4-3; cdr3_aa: CASSQEDGGRSTGELFF
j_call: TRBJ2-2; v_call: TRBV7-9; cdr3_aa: CASSSKGQNTGELFF
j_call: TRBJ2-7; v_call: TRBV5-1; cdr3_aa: CASSRVNEQYF
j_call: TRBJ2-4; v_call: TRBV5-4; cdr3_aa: CASSLFRGEAKNIQYF
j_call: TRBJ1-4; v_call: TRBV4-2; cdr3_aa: CASSHFLRDTKDGEKLFF
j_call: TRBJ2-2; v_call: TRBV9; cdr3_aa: CASSVARPPGELFF
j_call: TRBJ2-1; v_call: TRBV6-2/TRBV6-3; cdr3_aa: CASSHRGTGGYNEQFF
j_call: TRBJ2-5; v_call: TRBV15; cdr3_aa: CATRRSGYQETQYF
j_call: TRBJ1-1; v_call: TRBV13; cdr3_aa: CASSSGQRPTEAFF
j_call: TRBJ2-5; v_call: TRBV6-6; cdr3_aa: CATRQGAGETQYF
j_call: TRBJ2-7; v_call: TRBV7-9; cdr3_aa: CASSAPAGVGEQYF
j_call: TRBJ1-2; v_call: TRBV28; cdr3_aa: CASSLYDGGYGYTF
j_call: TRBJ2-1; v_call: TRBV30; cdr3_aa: CAWSVLRTGPYNEQFF